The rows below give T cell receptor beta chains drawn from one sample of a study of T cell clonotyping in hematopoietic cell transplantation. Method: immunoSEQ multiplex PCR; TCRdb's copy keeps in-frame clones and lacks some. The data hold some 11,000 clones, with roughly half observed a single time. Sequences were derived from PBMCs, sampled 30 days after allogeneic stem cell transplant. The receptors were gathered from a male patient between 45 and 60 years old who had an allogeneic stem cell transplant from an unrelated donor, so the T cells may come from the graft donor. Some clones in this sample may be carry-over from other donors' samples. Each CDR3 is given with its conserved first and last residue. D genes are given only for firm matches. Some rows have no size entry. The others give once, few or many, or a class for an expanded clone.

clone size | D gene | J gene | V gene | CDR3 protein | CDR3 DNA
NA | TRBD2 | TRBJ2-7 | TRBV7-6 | CASSSGLAAYEQYF | TGTGCCAGCAGTTCCGGACTAGCGGCCTACGAGCAGTACTTC
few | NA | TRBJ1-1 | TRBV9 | CASSGGDTEAFF | TGTGCCAGCAGCGGGGGCGACACTGAAGCTTTCTTT
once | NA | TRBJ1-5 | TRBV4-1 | CASSQAGAGQPQHF | TGCGCCAGCAGCCAAGCAGGGGCGGGTCAGCCCCAGCATTTT
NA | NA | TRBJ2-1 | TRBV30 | CAWRSFDNEQFF | TGTGCCTGGAGATCTTTTGACAATGAGCAGTTCTTC
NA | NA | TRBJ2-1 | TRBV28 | CATRVGSGYNEQFF | TGTGCCACCAGGGTCGGGTCGGGCTACAATGAGCAGTTCTTC
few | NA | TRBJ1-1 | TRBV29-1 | CSVEGRPTTEAFF | TGCAGCGTTGAGGGGCGGCCGACCACTGAAGCTTTCTTT
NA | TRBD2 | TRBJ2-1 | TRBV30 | CAWTRATSGFYNEQFF | TGTGCCTGGACCAGAGCGACTAGCGGGTTCTACAATGAGCAGTTCTTC
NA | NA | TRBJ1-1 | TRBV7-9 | CASSLVQVATEAFF | TGTGCCAGCAGCTTAGTGCAGGTAGCCACTGAAGCTTTCTTT
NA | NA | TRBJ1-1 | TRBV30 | CAWSVQVEAFF | TGTGCCTGGAGTGTCCAGGTTGAAGCTTTCTTT
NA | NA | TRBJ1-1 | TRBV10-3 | CAISDQSEAFF | TGTGCCATCAGTGACCAGAGTGAAGCTTTCTTT
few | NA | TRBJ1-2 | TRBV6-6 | CASSYTGRDYGYTF | TGTGCCAGCAGTTACACGGGACGGGACTATGGCTACACCTTC
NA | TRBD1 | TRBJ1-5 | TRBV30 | CASQTGYNQPQHF | TGTGCCTCACAGACAGGGTACAATCAGCCCCAGCATTTT
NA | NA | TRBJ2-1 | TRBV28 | CASSPPRTRQFF | TGTGCCAGCAGTCCGCCTAGGACTCGGCAGTTCTTC